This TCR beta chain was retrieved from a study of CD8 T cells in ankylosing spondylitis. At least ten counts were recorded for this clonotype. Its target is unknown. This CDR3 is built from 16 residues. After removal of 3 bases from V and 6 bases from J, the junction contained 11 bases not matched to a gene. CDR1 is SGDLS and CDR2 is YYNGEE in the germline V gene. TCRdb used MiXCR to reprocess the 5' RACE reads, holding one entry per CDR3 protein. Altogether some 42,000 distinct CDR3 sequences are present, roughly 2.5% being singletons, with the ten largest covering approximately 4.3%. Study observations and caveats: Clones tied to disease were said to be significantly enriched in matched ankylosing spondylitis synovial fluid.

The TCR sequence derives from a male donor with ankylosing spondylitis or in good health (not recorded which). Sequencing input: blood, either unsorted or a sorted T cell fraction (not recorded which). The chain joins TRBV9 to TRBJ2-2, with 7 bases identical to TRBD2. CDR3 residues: CASSAAGAAVPGELFF. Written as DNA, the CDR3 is TGTGCCAGCAGCGCTGCGGGAGCAGCCGTCCCCGGGGAGCTGTTTTTT.